Each of the 9 T cell receptor beta chains below was sequenced from the same sample in a study of T cells expressing NK-cell markers (dated by TCRdb to between 2020 and 2021). The library came from 5' RACE. The data were produced on an Illumina HiSeq 2000. After the reads were reprocessed by TCRdb, one entry was made per CDR3 protein sequence, with no DNA. The sample's clone listing holds about 540,000 distinct CDR3 sequences. Under 4.5% of the sample lies in the top ten. Sequenced input: blood T cells: a sorted CD56 or NKG2C T cell subset, CD4+ or CD8+ T cells, or bulk PBMC T cells (not recorded which). The receptors come from a man aged 18 to 29 in good health. Donor details come from another sample of the same person, matched by shared clones.

V gene TRBV12-3 or TRBV12-4 combines with J gene TRBJ2-1; the D call from TCRdb, TRBD2, cannot be confirmed without DNA. This CDR3 contains 14 residues. CDR3 residues: CASSPAGTRNEQFF.

The chain carries TRBV2 and TRBJ2-3; TCRdb indicates TRBD2, and absent DNA this call remains unverified. The germline gives CDR1 SNHLY, CDR2 FYNNEI. This CDR3 is 15 amino acids long. CDR3 in amino acids: CASGLARGNTDTQYF.

J is TRBJ1-2 and V is TRBV29-1; the TRBD1 assignment by TCRdb is unverifiable without DNA. The length of the CDR3 is 16 residues. From germline, CDR1 is SQVTM and CDR2 ANQGSEA. CDR3 sequence: CSVVGPDRLANYGYTF.

The chain is built from TRBV6-5 and TRBJ2-2; TCRdb's D gene call, TRBD1, goes unchecked for lack of DNA. CDR3 length equals 15 residues. CDR1 and CDR2 from the germline V gene are MNHEY and SVGAGI. The chain's CDR3 is CASSWTGAYTGELFF.

The genes are TRBV6-2 or TRBV6-3 and TRBJ2-1; TCRdb's D call of TRBD2 is untestable without DNA. Germline CDR1 is MNHEY and CDR2 is SVGEGT. The CDR3 spans 18 residues. CDR3 loop: CASSYSTGRSSDLHEQFF.

The chain combines TRBV24-1 with TRBJ2-3; TCRdb lists TRBD2, though no DNA is available to test this call. Germline CDR1 reads KGHDR; CDR2 reads SFDVKD. The CDR3 covers 13 residues. The CDR3 sequence is CATTSGITDTQYF.

V and J are TRBV12-3 or TRBV12-4 and TRBJ2-5; TCRdb's assignment of TRBD1 cannot be checked, as there is no DNA. The CDR3 contains 13 residues. CDR3 region: CASTLDSRETQYF.

This chain links TRBV27 with TRBJ2-2. Germline CDR1 is MNHEY and CDR2 is SMNVEV (reference sequence). The CDR3 covers 16 residues. This CDR3 is CASTSPKDTNTGELFF.

The chain links TRBV4-3 to TRBJ2-5; as DNA is missing, the TRBD2 call by TCRdb cannot be tested. This CDR3 region has 18 residues. The germline CDR1 and CDR2 sequences are LGHNA and YSLEER. CDR3 loop: CASSQLTSGSGFGETQYF.